This TCR beta chain was captured in a study of cytomegalovirus exposure and HLA in healthy donors. Clones were read by immunoSEQ multiplex PCR, and TCRdb kept only the in-frame ones, dropping some. The data contain roughly 120,000 clones, 94% of them seen just once; the ten biggest clones take up roughly 1.2%. Trimming pared 0 bases from V and 5 bases from J, leaving 11 bases between. The CDR3 is made up of 14 amino acids. Germline lookup yields CDR1 SGDLS and CDR2 YYNGEE. This chain uses TRBV9 with TRBJ1-1, with a weak D call TRBD1 (6 bases). Input material: PBMCs. This sequence was found in a woman between 18 and 29 years old in good health and CMV-seronegative. Here the CDR3 DNA reads TGTGCCAGCAGCGTAGTAGCGGGGGCTACTGAAGCTTTCTTT. Protein sequence: CASSVVAGATEAFF.